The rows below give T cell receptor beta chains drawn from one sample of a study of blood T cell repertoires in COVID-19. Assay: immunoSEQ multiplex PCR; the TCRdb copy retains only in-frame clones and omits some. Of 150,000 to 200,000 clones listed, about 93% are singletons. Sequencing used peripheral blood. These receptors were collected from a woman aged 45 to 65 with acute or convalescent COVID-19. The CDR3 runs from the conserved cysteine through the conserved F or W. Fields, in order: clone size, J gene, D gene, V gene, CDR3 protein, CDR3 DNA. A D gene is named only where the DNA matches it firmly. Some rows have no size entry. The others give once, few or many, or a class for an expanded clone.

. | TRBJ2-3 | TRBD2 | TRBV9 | CASSQSGGAYTQYF | TGTGCCAGCAGCCAAAGCGGGGGGGCATATACGCAGTATTTT
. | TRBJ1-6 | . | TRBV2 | CASSEVGASSYNSPLHF | TGTGCCAGCAGTGAAGTGGGGGCGAGCTCCTATAATTCACCCCTCCACTTT
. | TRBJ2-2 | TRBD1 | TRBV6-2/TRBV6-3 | CASSDRATGELFF | TGTGCCAGCAGCGACAGGGCTACCGGGGAGCTGTTTTTT
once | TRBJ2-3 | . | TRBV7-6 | CASRPLLESTDTQYF | TGTGCCAGCAGACCGCTACTAGAAAGCACAGATACGCAGTATTTT
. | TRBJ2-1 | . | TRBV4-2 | CASSQASKLSYNEQFF | TGTGCCAGCAGCCAAGCTTCGAAACTCTCCTACAATGAGCAGTTCTTC
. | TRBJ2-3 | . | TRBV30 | CAWSVGGDTQYF | TGTGCCTGGAGTGTCGGAGGAGATACGCAGTATTTT
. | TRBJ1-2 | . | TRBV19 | CASRQAYGYTF | TGTGCCAGTAGACAGGCCTATGGCTACACCTTC
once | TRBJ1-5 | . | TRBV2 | CASSDYTGMGQPQHF | TGTGCCAGCAGTGATTATACAGGGATGGGGCAGCCCCAGCATTTT
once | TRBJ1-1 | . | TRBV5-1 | CASKESSSYTEAFF | TGCGCCAGCAAGGAGAGCTCCAGCTACACTGAAGCTTTCTTT
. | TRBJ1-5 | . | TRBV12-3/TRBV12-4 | CASGPGQPQHF | TGTGCCAGCGGACCGGGGCAGCCCCAGCATTTT
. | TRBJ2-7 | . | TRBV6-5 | CASSNQRRQYF | TGTGCCAGCAGTAACCAGCGGAGGCAGTACTTC
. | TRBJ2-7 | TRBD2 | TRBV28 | CASSSPLAGGGYEQYF | TGTGCCAGCAGTTCCCCCTTAGCGGGAGGGGGCTACGAGCAGTACTTC
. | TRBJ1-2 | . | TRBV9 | CASSVWGGGYTF | TGTGCCAGCAGCGTATGGGGAGGAGGCTACACCTTC
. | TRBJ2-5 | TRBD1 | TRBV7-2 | CASSLGQLGSWTQYF | TGTGCCAGCAGCTTGGGACAGCTTGGAAGCTGGACCCAGTACTTC
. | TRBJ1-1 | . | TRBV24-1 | CATSRGTNTEAFF | TGTGCCACCAGTAGGGGGACGAACACTGAAGCTTTCTTT
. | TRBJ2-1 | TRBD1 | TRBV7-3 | CASSGRTGGNEQFF | TGTGCCAGCAGCGGCAGGACAGGGGGCAATGAGCAGTTCTTC
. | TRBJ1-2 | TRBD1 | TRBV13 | CASSPDRGLGYTF | TGTGCCAGCAGTCCCGACAGGGGGCTTGGCTACACCTTC
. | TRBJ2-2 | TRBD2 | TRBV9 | CASSPSGLAGTGELFF | TGTGCCAGCAGCCCATCCGGACTAGCGGGGACCGGGGAGCTGTTTTTT
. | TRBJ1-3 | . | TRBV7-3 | CASSLSAGNTIYF | TGTGCCAGCAGCTTATCCGCTGGAAACACCATATATTTT
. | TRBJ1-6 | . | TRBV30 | CAWRVQSFTINSPLHF | TGTGCCTGGAGAGTCCAGAGCTTCACTATTAATTCACCCCTCCACTTT
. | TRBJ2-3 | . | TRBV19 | CASSINGVTTDTQYF | TGTGCCAGTAGTATTAACGGGGTTACAACAGATACGCAGTATTTT
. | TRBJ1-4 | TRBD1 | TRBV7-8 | CASSQKRQGLPTNEKLFF | TGTGCCAGCAGTCAGAAGCGACAGGGGTTACCAACTAATGAAAAACTGTTTTTT
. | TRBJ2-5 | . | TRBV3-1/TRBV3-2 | CASSVNLREAQYF | TGTGCCAGCAGCGTAAACCTCCGCGAGGCCCAGTACTTC
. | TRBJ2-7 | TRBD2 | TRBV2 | CASSERVAGGLNEQYF | TGTGCCAGCAGTGAAAGAGTGGCGGGGGGTCTCAACGAGCAGTACTTC
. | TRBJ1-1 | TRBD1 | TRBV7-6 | CASSVRQGMNTEAFF | TGTGCCAGCAGCGTCAGACAGGGGATGAACACTGAAGCTTTCTTT
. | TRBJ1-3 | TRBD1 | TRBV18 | CASSPRTGYGNTIYF | TGTGCCAGCTCACCCAGGACAGGGTATGGAAACACCATATATTTT
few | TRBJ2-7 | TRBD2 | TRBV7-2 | CASSTGLAGAIDEQYF | TGTGCCAGCAGCACCGGACTAGCGGGGGCGATAGACGAGCAGTACTTC
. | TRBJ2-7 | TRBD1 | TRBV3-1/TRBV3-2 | CASSPGGQGYWQYF | TGTGCCAGCAGCCCAGGGGGACAGGGGTATTGGCAGTACTTC
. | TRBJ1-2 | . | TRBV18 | CASSPGSNYGYTF | TGTGCCAGCTCACCCGGTTCGAACTATGGCTACACCTTC
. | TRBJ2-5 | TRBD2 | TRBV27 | CASSLGPGRTLKETQYF | TGTGCCAGCAGTTTGGGCCCCGGGAGGACCCTTAAAGAGACCCAGTACTTC
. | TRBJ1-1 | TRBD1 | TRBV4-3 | CASSQSRTGGGTEAFF | TGCGCCAGCAGCCAAAGTCGGACAGGGGGGGGCACTGAAGCTTTCTTT
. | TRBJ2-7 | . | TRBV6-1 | CASSDLQAYEQYF | TGTGCCAGCAGTGACCTACAGGCCTACGAGCAGTACTTC
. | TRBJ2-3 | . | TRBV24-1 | CATSDPGLADTQYF | TGTGCCACCAGTGACCCAGGGTTGGCAGATACGCAGTATTTT
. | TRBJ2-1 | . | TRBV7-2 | CASSPDRGPYNEQFF | TGTGCCAGCAGCCCGGACAGAGGGCCCTACAATGAGCAGTTCTTC
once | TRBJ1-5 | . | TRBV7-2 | CASSGYGGGNQPQHF | TGTGCCAGCAGCGGTTATGGGGGCGGGAATCAGCCCCAGCATTTT
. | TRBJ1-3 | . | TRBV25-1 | CASSDRFSSGNTIYF | TGTGCCAGCAGCGACAGATTTTCCTCTGGAAACACCATATATTTT
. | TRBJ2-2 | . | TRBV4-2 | CASSQVGGGTGELFF | TGTGCCAGCAGCCAAGTTGGGGGCGGAACCGGGGAGCTGTTTTTT
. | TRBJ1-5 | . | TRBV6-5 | CASSYTGNQPQHF | TGTGCCAGCAGTTACACGGGTAATCAGCCCCAGCATTTT
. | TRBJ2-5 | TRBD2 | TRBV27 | CASRLAGGPGETQYF | TGTGCCAGCAGACTAGCGGGAGGGCCGGGGGAGACCCAGTACTTC
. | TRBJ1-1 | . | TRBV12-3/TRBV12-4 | CASSKQGFEAFF | TGTGCCAGCAGTAAACAGGGATTTGAAGCTTTCTTT
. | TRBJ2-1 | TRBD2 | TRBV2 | CASSGASGYNEQFF | TGTGCCAGCAGTGGGGCTAGCGGATACAATGAGCAGTTCTTC
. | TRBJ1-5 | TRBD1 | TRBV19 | CASSMFGDRGFQPQHF | TGTGCCAGTAGTATGTTCGGGGACAGGGGATTTCAGCCCCAGCATTTT
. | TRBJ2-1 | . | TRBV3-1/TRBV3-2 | CASSQERAFYNEQFF | TGTGCCAGCAGCCAGGAGAGAGCCTTCTACAATGAGCAGTTCTTC
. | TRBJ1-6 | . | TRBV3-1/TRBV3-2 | CASSQTGRGNHSPLHF | TGTGCCAGCAGCCAAACGGGGAGAGGGAATCACTCACCCCTCCACTTT
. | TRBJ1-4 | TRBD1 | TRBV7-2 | CASSPDRATNEKLFF | TGTGCCAGCAGCCCGGACAGGGCTACTAATGAAAAACTGTTTTTT
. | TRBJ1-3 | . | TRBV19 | CASSLQRGGGSGNTIYF | TGTGCCAGTAGCCTCCAGAGGGGAGGGGGAAGTGGAAACACCATATATTTT
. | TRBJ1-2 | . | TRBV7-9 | CASSPAAGINYGYTF | TGTGCCAGCAGCCCGGCGGCGGGGATCAACTATGGCTACACCTTC